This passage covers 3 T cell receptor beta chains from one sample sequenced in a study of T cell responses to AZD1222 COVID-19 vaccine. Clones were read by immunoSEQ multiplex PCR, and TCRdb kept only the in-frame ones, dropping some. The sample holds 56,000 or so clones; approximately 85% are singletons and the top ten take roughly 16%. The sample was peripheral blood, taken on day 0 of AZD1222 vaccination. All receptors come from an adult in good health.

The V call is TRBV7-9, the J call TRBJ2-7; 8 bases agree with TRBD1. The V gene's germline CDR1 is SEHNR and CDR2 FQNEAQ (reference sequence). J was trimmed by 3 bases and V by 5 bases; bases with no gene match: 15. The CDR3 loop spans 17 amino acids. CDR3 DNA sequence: TGTGCCAGCAGCCTACACGACGGGACAGGCTACTACTACGAGCAGTACTTC. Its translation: CASSLHDGTGYYYEQYF.

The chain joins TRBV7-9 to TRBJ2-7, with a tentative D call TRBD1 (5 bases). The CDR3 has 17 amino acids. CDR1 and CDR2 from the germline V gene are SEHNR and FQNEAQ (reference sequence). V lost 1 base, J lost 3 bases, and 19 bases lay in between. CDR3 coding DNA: TGTGCCAGCAGCTTAGTCCGCGATGGACATGGGTACTACGAGCAGTACTTC. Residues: CASSLVRDGHGYYEQYF. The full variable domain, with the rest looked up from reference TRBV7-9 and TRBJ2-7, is DTGVSQNPRHKITKRGQNVTFRCDPISEHNRLYWYRQTLGQGPEFLTYFQNEAQLEKSRLLSDRFSAERPKGSFSTLEIQRTEQGDSAMYLCASSLVRDGHGYYEQYFGPGTRLTVT.

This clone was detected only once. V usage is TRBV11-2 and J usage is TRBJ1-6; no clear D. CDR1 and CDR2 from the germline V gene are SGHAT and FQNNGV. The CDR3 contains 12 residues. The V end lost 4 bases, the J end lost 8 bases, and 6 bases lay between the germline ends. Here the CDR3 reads CASSSSDSPLHF. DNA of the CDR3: TGTGCCAGCAGCTCCTCTGATTCACCCCTCCACTTT.